This T cell receptor beta chain was observed in a study of blood T cell repertoires in COVID-19. About the study: Italy, Spain and the United States were the sources of the convalescent and acute COVID-19 samples. Sample material is recorded as cDNA or gDNA derived from T cells, B-cell-depleted T cells, or PBMCs.

The germline V gene has CDR1 SEHNR and CDR2 FQNEAQ (reference sequence). The CDR3 runs to 15 residues. Losses at the gene ends were 1 base for V and 2 bases for J; bases not matched to a gene: 3. Study processing details: Reference gene primer amplification in the assay estimated nucleated cell counts. Only in-frame clones appear in the TCRdb table, and some are missing; sequencing was by immunoSEQ multiplex PCR. The D gene and trimming were derived from the DNA, and the V and J assignments and clone size from that table. The sample has 200,000 to 250,000 clones; approximately 82% are singletons. V and J are TRBV7-9 and TRBJ1-2; the match to TRBD1 covers 8 bases. Sequenced input: peripheral blood. The origin of this receptor is an elderly woman with acute or convalescent COVID-19. The CDR3 coding sequence is TGTGCCAGCAGCTTAGGGGACAGGAGAAACTATGGCTACACCTTC. Protein: CASSLGDRRNYGYTF.